This TCR beta chain was profiled in a study of long-term antiretroviral therapy in people with HIV. Overall study results and limits: Although diversity increased after ART, it remained lower than in transplant donor controls.

Concerning this clone: Its antigen is unknown.

Sequencing used immunoSEQ v3.0 at survey level. Only in-frame clones appear in the TCRdb table, and some are missing; sequencing was by immunoSEQ multiplex PCR. The table includes around 20,000 clones, roughly four fifths detected once. The CDR3 spans 14 residues. V dropped 7 bases and J dropped 3 bases, with 12 bases sitting between them. The germline gives CDR1 MDHEN, CDR2 SYDVKM. The sample was unsorted PBMCs, taken 2.2 years after starting antiretroviral therapy. The rearrangement links TRBV28 to TRBJ1-4; TRBD1 is a possible D gene (5 bases). The clonotype originates from a man aged 45-65 years with HIV. In DNA, the CDR3 is TGTGCCAGCAATCGTAGAGGGGCTAATGAAAAACTGTTTTTT. Residues: CASNRRGANEKLFF.